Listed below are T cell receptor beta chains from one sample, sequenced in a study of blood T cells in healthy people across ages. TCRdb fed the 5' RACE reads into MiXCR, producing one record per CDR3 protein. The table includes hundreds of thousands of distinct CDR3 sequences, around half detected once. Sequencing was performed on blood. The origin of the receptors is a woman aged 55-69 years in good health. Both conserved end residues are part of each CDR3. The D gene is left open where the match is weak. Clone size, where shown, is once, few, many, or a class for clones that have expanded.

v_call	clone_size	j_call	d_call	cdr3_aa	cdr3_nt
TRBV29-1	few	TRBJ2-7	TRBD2	CSASLLAGGEQYF	TGCAGCGCGAGCCTACTAGCGGGAGGCGAGCAGTACTTC
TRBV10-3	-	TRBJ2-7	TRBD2	CAISVGTTSYEQYF	TGTGCCATCAGTGTCGGGACTACCTCCTACGAGCAGTACTTC
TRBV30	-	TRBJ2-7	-	CAWSPQAYEQYF	TGTGCCTGGAGTCCACAAGCTTACGAGCAGTACTTC
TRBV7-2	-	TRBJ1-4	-	CASTKDPFTGTGEKLFF	TGTGCCAGCACCAAGGACCCATTTACAGGGACGGGCGAAAAACTGTTTTTT
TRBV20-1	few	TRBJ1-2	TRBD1	CSAVTGVSGYTF	TGCAGTGCTGTCACAGGGGTTTCGGGCTACACCTTC
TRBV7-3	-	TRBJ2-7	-	CASSRGVSGYNEQYF	TGTGCCAGCAGCCGGGGTGTTAGCGGCTACAATGAGCAGTACTTC
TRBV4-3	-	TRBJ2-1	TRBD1	CASSSQGLGNEQFF	TGCGCCAGCAGCTCACAGGGGCTGGGCAATGAGCAGTTCTTC
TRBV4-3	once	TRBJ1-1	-	CASSQEGSNIEAFF	TGCGCCAGCAGCCAAGAGGGTAGTAACATTGAAGCTTTCTTT
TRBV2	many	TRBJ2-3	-	CASSDPRGGDTQYF	TGTGCCAGCAGTGACCCCAGGGGGGGAGATACGCAGTATTTT
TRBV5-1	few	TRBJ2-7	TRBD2	CASSSKKTSGSSYEQYF	TGCGCCAGCAGCTCAAAAAAAACTAGCGGCAGCTCCTACGAGCAGTACTTC
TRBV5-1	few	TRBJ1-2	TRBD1	CASSFGTGSLRYTF	TGCGCCAGCAGCTTCGGGACAGGCAGTCTTCGCTACACCTTC
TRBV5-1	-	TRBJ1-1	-	CASSSEREKLKLSLDKVRLSEAFF	-
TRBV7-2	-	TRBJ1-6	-	CASSLIRTSSPLHF	TGTGCCAGCAGCTTAATCCGCACTAGTTCACCCCTCCACTTT
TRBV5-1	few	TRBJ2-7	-	CASSVEGVYEQYF	TGCGCCAGCAGCGTGGAGGGGGTCTACGAGCAGTACTTC
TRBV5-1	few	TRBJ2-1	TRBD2	CATTPGKLAGSYNEQFF	TGCGCCACCACACCAGGGAAACTAGCGGGTTCCTACAATGAGCAGTTCTTC
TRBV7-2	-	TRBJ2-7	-	CASSIWTLSYEQYF	TGTGCCAGCAGCATTTGGACACTCTCCTACGAGCAGTACTTC
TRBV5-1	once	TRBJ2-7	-	CASSSSPRTGSYNEQYF	TGCGCCAGCAGCTCCTCCCCCCGGACTGGCTCCTACAATGAGCAGTACTTC
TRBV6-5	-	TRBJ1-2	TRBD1	CASSYGQGPGYTF	TGTGCCAGCAGTTACGGACAGGGTCCTGGCTACACCTTC
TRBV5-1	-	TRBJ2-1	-	CASSLDQGSDEQFF	TGCGCCAGCAGCTTGGATCAGGGGTCGGATGAGCAGTTCTTC
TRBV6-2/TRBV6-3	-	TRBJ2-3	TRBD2	CTSRTSTDTQYF	TGTACCAGCAGGACTAGCACGGATACGCAGTATTTT
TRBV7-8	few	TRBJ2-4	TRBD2	CASSGPGTTKNIQYF	TGTGCCAGCAGCGGCCCCGGGACTACCAAAAACATTCAGTACTTC
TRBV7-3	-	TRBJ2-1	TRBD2	CASSQLAGFHNEQFF	TGTGCCAGCAGCCAACTAGCGGGATTCCACAATGAGCAGTTCTTC
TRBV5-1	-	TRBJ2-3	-	CASSRDRSSTDTQYF	TGCGCCAGCAGCCGGGACCGTTCTAGCACAGATACGCAGTATTTT
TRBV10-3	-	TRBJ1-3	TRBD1	CAARQGLSANTIYF	TGTGCCGCCCGACAGGGTTTGTCTGCGAACACCATATATTTT
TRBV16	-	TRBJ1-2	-	CASSSQGGAGPWGYTF	TGTGCCAGCAGCTCCCAGGGAGGGGCAGGCCCTTGGGGCTACACCTTC
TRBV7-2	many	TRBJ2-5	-	CASSLMRQETQYF	TGTGCCAGCAGCTTAATGAGGCAAGAGACCCAGTACTTC
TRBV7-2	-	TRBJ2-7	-	CASSVRYNYEQYF	TGTGCCAGCAGCGTACGGTACAACTACGAGCAGTACTTC
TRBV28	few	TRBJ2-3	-	CASSLARLFSTDTQYF	TGTGCCAGCAGTTTGGCTCGACTTTTCTCCACAGATACGCAGTATTTT
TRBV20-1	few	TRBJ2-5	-	CSARDLMVLGGETQYF	TGCAGTGCTAGAGATTTGATGGTACTAGGGGGGGAGACCCAGTACTTC
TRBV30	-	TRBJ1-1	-	CAWSLSQVWGTEAFF	TGTGCCTGGAGTCTTTCACAGGTCTGGGGCACTGAAGCTTTCTTT
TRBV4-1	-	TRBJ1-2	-	CASSRDLAGGFYGYTF	TGCGCCAGCAGCCGAGATTTGGCAGGAGGTTTCTATGGCTACACCTTC
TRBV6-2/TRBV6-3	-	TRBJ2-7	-	CASRSGTGTYEQYF	TGTGCCAGCAGGTCCGGGACGGGTACCTACGAGCAGTACTTC
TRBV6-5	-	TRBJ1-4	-	CASSGWASTNEKLFF	TGTGCCAGCAGTGGTTGGGCGTCCACTAATGAAAAACTGTTTTTT
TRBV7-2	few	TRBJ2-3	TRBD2	CASRPPLLAGVADTQYF	TGTGCCAGCAGACCCCCCCTACTAGCGGGAGTTGCAGATACGCAGTATTTT
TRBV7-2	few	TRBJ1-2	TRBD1	CASSLVGNRGRNYGYTF	TGTGCCAGCAGCTTAGTTGGAAACAGGGGAAGGAACTATGGCTACACCTTC
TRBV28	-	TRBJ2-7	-	CASTPSGEGPYEQYF	TGTGCCAGCACCCCTTCGGGGGAAGGTCCCTACGAGCAGTACTTC
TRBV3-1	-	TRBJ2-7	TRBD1	CASSQVGTDASYEQYF	TGTGCCAGCAGCCAAGTAGGGACAGATGCCTCCTACGAGCAGTACTTC
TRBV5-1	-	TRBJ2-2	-	CASSFSTLADLNTGELFF	TGCGCCAGCAGCTTTTCGACACTAGCAGATCTGAACACCGGGGAGCTGTTTTTT
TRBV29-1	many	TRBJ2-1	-	CSVTTTSYNEQFF	TGCAGCGTGACGACTACCTCCTACAATGAGCAGTTCTTC
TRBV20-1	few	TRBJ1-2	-	CSAPPQGIGYTF	TGCAGTGCTCCCCCCCAGGGGATTGGCTACACCTTC
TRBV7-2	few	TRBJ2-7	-	CASSLAVGAYEQYF	TGTGCCAGCAGCTTAGCCGTCGGGGCCTACGAGCAGTACTTC
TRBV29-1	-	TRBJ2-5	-	CSVDPTGGDKQYF	TGCAGCGTTGATCCGACAGGAGGGGACAAGCAGTACTTC
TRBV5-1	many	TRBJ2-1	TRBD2	CASSLAPLAGGLNEQFF	TGCGCCAGCAGCTTGGCCCCACTAGCGGGAGGGCTCAATGAGCAGTTCTTC
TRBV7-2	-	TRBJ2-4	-	CASSFVGKNIQYF	TGTGCCAGCAGCTTCGTCGGGAAAAACATTCAGTACTTC
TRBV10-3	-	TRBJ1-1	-	CAIREEPDTEAFF	TGTGCCATCAGGGAGGAGCCGGACACTGAAGCTTTCTTT
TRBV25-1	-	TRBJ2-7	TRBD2	CASSDPQVGGYEQYF	TGTGCCAGCAGTGATCCCCAGGTGGGGGGGTACGAGCAGTACTTC
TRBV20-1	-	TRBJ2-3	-	CSAISGATLDTQYF	TGCAGTGCTATTAGCGGTGCTACCCTGGATACGCAGTATTTT
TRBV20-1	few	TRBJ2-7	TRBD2	CSARDLLAGARASYEQYF	TGCAGTGCTAGAGATTTGCTAGCGGGGGCTAGGGCTTCCTACGAGCAGTACTTC
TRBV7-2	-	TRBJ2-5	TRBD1	CASGDRGGNEQYF	TGTGCCAGCGGGGACAGGGGCGGGAATGAGCAGTACTTC
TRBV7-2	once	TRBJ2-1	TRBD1	CASSQTGTGGYNEQFF	TGTGCCAGCAGCCAGACCGGGACAGGCGGTTACAATGAGCAGTTCTTC
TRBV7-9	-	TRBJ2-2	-	CASWLKANTGELFF	TGTGCCAGCTGGCTAAAGGCGAACACCGGGGAGCTGTTTTTT
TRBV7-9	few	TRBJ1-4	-	CASSHDGRNEKLFF	TGTGCCAGCAGCCATGACGGAAGGAATGAAAAACTGTTTTTT